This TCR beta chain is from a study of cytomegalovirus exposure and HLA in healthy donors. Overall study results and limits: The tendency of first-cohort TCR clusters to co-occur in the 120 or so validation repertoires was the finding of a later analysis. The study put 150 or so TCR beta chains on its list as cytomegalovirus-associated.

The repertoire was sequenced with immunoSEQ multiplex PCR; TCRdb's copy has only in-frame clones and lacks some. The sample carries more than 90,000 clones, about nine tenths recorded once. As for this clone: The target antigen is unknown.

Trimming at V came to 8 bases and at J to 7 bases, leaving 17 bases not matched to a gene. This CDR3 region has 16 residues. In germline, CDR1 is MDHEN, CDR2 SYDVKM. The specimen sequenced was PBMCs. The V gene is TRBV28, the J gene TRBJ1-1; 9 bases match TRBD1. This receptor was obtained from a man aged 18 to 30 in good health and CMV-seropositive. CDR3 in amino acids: CASALTGGAGYSEAFF. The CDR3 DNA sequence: TGTGCCAGCGCCCTTACAGGGGGCGCGGGGTATAGTGAAGCTTTCTTT.